This T cell receptor (beta chain) appears in the sequencing data of a study of cytomegalovirus exposure and HLA in healthy donors. The CDR3 is made up of 18 amino acids. J gave up 2 bases and V 0 bases, and 5 bases lay outside the gene matches. The germline V gene encodes CDR1 LNHNV and CDR2 YYDKDF (reference sequence). Assay: immunoSEQ multiplex PCR; the TCRdb copy retains only in-frame clones and omits some. The table records 130,000 to 150,000 clones, about 91% of them present only once. The study's findings and limits: According to reports, the classifier identified cytomegalovirus status with high specificity and sensitivity.

The roughly 120-subject validation cohort, separate from the roughly 670-subject first cohort, included the donors. For this clone: Its antigen is unidentified.

The rearrangement joins TRBV15 to TRBJ2-3; 13 positions match TRBD2. This sequence was found in a man younger than 35 in good health and CMV-seropositive. Sample: PBMCs. CDR3 residues: CATSRDRLAGGTTDTQYF. For the CDR3, the DNA is TGTGCCACCAGCAGAGATCGACTAGCGGGGGGTACCACAGATACGCAGTATTTT.